This T cell receptor beta chain is from a study of blood T cell repertoires in COVID-19. Study overall: Acute and convalescent COVID-19 specimens originated in the United States, Italy and Spain. PBMCs, B-cell-depleted T cells, or T cells provided the cDNA or gDNA that made up the material.

The CDR3 contains 16 residues. J gave up 4 bases and V 6 bases, and 7 bases lay outside the gene matches. From germline, CDR1 is SGHDN and CDR2 FVKESK. Original handling: Cell counts per sample came from amplifying reference gene primers. Assay: immunoSEQ multiplex PCR; the TCRdb copy retains only in-frame clones and omits some. V, J and clone size reflect that table, while D and trimming were determined from the DNA. The repertoire holds hundreds of thousands of clones, with 89% as singletons. J is TRBJ2-2 and V is TRBV14, with TRBD2 matching over 11 bases. The clonotype comes from a woman in her sixties with acute or convalescent COVID-19. The sample comprised peripheral blood. In DNA, the CDR3 is TGTGCCAGCAGGGGAACTAGCGGGAGAAGCACCGGGGAGCTGTTTTTT. It yields the protein CASRGTSGRSTGELFF.